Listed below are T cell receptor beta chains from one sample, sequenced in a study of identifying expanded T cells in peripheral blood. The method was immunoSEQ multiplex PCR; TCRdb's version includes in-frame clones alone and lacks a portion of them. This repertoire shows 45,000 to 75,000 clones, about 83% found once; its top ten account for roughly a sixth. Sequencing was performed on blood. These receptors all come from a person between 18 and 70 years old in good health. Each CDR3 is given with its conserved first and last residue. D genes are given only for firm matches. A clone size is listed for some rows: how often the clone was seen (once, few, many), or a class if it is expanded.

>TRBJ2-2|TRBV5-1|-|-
CASSLDGQGTITGELFF
TGCGCCAGCAGCTTGGACGGACAAGGGACGATCACCGGGGAGCTGTTTTTT
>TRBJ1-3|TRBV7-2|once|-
CASSSGGGSGNTIYF
TGTGCCAGCAGCTCTGGAGGGGGCTCTGGAAACACCATATATTTT
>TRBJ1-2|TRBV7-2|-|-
CASSLSTGGGRGYTF
TGTGCCAGCAGCTTGAGCACGGGTGGGGGGCGAGGCTACACCTTC
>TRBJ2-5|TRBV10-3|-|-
CAISESGETQYF
TGTGCCATCAGTGAGTCCGGGGAGACCCAGTACTTC
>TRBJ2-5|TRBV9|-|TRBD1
CASSASGTGRETQYF
TGTGCCAGCAGCGCCTCCGGGACAGGGAGAGAGACCCAGTACTTC
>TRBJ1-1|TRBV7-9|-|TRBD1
CASSPGNRGENTEAFF
TGTGCCAGCAGCCCTGGGAACAGGGGAGAGAACACTGAAGCTTTCTTT
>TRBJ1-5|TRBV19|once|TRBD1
CASRWDRGNQPQHF
TGTGCCAGTAGATGGGACAGAGGAAATCAGCCCCAGCATTTT
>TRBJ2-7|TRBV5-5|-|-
CASSLRERDYEQYF
TGTGCCAGCAGCTTGAGGGAAAGGGACTACGAGCAGTACTTC
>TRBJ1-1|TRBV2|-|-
CASSERGREAFF
TGTGCCAGCAGTGAAAGGGGACGGGAAGCTTTCTTT
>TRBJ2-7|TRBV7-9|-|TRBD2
CASSSVAGLWEQYF
TGTGCCAGCAGCTCTGTAGCGGGCCTTTGGGAGCAGTACTTC
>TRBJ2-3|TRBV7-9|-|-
CASSLGAAPQYF
TGTGCCAGCAGCTTAGGGGCAGCACCGCAGTATTTT
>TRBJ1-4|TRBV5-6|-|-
CASTPGGRLEKLFF
TGTGCCAGCACACCCGGGGGGCGCCTTGAAAAACTGTTTTTT
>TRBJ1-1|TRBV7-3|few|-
CASSLNRNTEAFF
TGTGCCAGCAGCTTAAACAGGAACACTGAAGCTTTCTTT
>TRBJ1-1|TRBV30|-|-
CAWSLGTAEAFF
TGTGCCTGGAGTTTAGGAACGGCCGAAGCTTTCTTT
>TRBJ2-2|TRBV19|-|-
CASSLGAGTGELFF
TGTGCCAGTAGTCTGGGGGCGGGCACCGGGGAGCTGTTTTTT
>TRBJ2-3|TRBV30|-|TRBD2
CAWERTGLLTDTQYF
TGTGCCTGGGAGAGGACGGGACTACTCACAGATACGCAGTATTTT
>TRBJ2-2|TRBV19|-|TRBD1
CASSFGTGGFPGELFF
TGTGCCAGTAGTTTCGGGACAGGGGGTTTTCCCGGGGAGCTGTTTTTT
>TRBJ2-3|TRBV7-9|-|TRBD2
CASSSKAGEIRDTQYF
TGTGCCAGCAGCTCGAAAGCGGGGGAGATACGAGATACGCAGTATTTT
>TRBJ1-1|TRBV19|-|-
CACPGEAFF
TGTGCCTGCCCAGGTGAAGCTTTCTTT
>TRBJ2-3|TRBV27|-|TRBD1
CASSLTGVRTDTQYF
TGTGCCAGCAGCTTAACAGGGGTTCGCACAGATACGCAGTATTTT
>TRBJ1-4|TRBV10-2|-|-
CASSESRGGDNEKLFF
TGCGCCAGCAGTGAGTCTCGGGGGGGAGATAATGAAAAACTGTTTTTT
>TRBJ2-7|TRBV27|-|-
CASSLYGRTSYEQYF
TGTGCCAGCAGTTTATACGGGAGAACTTCCTACGAGCAGTACTTC
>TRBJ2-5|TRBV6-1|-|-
CASRGTGVRTQYF
TGTGCCAGCAGGGGGACTGGGGTGCGGACCCAGTACTTC
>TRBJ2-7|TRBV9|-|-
CASSVGAGFEQYF
TGTGCCAGCAGCGTAGGGGCAGGGTTCGAGCAGTACTTC
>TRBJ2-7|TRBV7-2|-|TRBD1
CASSLDPATGVSPYEQYF
TGTGCCAGCAGCTTAGACCCCGCTACAGGGGTGTCACCCTACGAGCAGTACTTC
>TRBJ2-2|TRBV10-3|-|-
CAISEYSGELFF
TGTGCCATCAGTGAGTACTCCGGGGAGCTGTTTTTT
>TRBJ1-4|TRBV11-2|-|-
CASSLGVGKLFF
TGTGCCAGCAGCTTAGGGGTGGGAAAACTGTTTTTT
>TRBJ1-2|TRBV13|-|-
CASTLPGTALDGYTF
TGTGCCAGCACCCTACCCGGGACCGCGTTGGATGGCTACACCTTC
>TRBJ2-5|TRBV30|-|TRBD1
CAWGTGGSSGRETQYF
TGTGCCTGGGGGACAGGGGGTTCGTCGGGGAGAGAGACCCAGTACTTC
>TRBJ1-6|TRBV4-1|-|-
CASSQILAYNSPLHF
TGCGCCAGCAGCCAAATCTTGGCCTATAATTCACCCCTCCACTTT
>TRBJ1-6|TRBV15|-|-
CATSGRSAGRSSYNSPLHF
TGTGCCACCAGCGGGCGATCAGCCGGACGTAGCTCCTATAATTCACCCCTCCACTTT
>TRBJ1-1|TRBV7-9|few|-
CASRSSSTEAFF
TGTGCCAGCAGGTCTAGTTCCACTGAAGCTTTCTTT
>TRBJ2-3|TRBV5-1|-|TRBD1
CASSPIPQGVGTDTQYF
TGCGCCAGCAGCCCCATCCCGCAGGGGGTGGGCACAGATACGCAGTATTTT
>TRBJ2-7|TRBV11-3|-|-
CASSLVNYEQYF
TGTGCCAGCAGCTTAGTTAACTACGAGCAGTACTTC
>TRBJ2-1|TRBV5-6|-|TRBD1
CASSSETRGWKNEQFF
TGTGCCAGCAGCTCAGAAACCAGGGGGTGGAAGAATGAGCAGTTCTTC
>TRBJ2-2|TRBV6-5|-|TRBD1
CASSKQTGLAGELFF
TGTGCCAGCAGTAAACAGACAGGGTTGGCCGGGGAGCTGTTTTTT
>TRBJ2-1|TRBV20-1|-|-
CSARGANEQFF
TGCAGTGCTCGAGGGGCCAATGAGCAGTTCTTC
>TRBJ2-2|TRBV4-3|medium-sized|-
CASSQGTERRVTGELFF
TGCGCCAGCAGCCAAGGGACCGAAAGGAGGGTCACCGGGGAGCTGTTTTTT
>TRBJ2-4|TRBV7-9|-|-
CASSLGGVIQYF
TGTGCCAGCAGCTTAGGGGGGGTCATTCAGTACTTC
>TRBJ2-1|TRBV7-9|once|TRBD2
CASSSLAGGYNEQFF
TGTGCCAGCAGCTCACTAGCGGGGGGGTACAATGAGCAGTTCTTC
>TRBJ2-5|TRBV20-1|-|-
CSAGAGETQYF
TGCAGTGCCGGGGCGGGAGAGACCCAGTACTTC
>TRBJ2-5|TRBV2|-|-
CASSHPQGKTQYF
TGTGCCAGCAGCCACCCCCAGGGAAAGACCCAGTACTTC
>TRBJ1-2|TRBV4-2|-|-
CASSYDRSPDYGYTF
TGTGCCAGCAGCTACGATCGGAGCCCTGACTATGGCTACACCTTC
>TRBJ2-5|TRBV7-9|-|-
CASSPRGRETQYF
TGTGCCAGCAGCCCCCGGGGTCGAGAGACCCAGTACTTC
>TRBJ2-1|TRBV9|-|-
CASSVLEGSYNEQFF
TGTGCCAGCAGCGTACTGGAGGGTTCCTACAATGAGCAGTTCTTC
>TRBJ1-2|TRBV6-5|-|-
CASSYRQGPGYTF
TGTGCCAGCAGTTACCGTCAGGGACCTGGCTACACCTTC
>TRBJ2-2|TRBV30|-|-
CAWSVQNTGELFF
TGTGCCTGGAGTGTACAGAACACCGGGGAGCTGTTTTTT
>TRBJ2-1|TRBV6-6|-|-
CASSYGGNEQFF
TGTGCCAGCAGTTATGGCGGCAATGAGCAGTTCTTC
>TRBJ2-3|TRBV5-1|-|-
CASSSDGRRSTDTQYF
TGCGCCAGCAGCTCGGACGGAAGGCGGAGCACAGATACGCAGTATTTT
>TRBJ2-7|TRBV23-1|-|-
CASSQSKMGREQYF
TGCGCCAGCAGTCAATCGAAAATGGGACGGGAGCAGTACTTC
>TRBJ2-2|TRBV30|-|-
CAWRVGSGRGELFF
TGTGCCTGGAGGGTGGGGAGTGGCCGTGGGGAGCTGTTTTTT
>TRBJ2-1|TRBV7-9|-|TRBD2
CASSLGGRANEQFF
TGTGCCAGCAGCTTAGGGGGGAGGGCCAATGAGCAGTTCTTC
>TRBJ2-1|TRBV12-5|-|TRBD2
CASGLVPGGRAYNEQFF
TGTGCTAGTGGTTTGGTACCGGGCGGGAGGGCCTACAATGAGCAGTTCTTC